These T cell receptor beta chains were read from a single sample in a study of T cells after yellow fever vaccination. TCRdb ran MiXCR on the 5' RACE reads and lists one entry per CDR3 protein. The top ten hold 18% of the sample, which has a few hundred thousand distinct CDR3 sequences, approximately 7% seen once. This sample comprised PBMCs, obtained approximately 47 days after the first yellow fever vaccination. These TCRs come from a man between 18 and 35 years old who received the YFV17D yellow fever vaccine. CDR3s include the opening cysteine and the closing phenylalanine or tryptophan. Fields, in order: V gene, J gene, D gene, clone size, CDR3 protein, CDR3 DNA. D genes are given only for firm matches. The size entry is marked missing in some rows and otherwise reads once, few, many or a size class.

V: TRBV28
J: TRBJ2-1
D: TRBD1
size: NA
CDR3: CASSSGQRKYNEQFF
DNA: TGTGCCAGCAGTTCGGGACAGAGAAAATACAATGAGCAGTTCTTC

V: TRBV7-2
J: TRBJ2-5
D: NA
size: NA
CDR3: CASSLGSGVRETQYF
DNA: TGTGCCAGCAGCTTAGGATCAGGGGTGCGAGAGACCCAGTACTTC

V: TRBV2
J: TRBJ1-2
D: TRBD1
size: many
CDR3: CASRDRGPGYTF
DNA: TGTGCCAGCAGGGACAGGGGGCCTGGCTACACCTTC

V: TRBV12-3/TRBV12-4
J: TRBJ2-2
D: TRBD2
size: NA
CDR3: CASSRGSGVTGELFF
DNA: TGTGCCAGCAGTCGCGGCAGCGGGGTTACCGGGGAGCTGTTTTTT

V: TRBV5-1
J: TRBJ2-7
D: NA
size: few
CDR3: CASSIGQFYEQYF
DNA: TGCGCCAGCAGCATCGGACAGTTCTACGAGCAGTACTTC

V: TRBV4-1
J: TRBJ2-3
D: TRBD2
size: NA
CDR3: CASSQDYLRGGREVPDTQYF
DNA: TGCGCCAGCAGCCAGGACTACTTGCGGGGGGGCCGAGAGGTGCCAGATACGCAGTATTTT

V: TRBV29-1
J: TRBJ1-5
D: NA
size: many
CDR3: CSVEFDSNQPQHF
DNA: TGCAGCGTTGAATTCGATAGCAATCAGCCCCAGCATTTT

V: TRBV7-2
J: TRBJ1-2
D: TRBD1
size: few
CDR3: CASSPRDSRNYGYTF
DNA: TGTGCCAGCAGCCCGCGGGACAGCCGTAACTATGGCTACACCTTC

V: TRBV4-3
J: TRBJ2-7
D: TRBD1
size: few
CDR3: CASSQAGGGEQYF
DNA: TGCGCCAGCAGCCAAGCAGGGGGCGGCGAGCAGTACTTC

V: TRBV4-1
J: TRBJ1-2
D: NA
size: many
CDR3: CASSQPTGILYGYTF
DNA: TGCGCCAGCAGCCAGCCTACCGGGATCCTCTATGGCTACACCTTC

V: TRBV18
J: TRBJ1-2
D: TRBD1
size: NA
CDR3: CASAGQGEIGGYTF
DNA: TGTGCCAGCGCGGGACAGGGGGAAATCGGTGGCTACACCTTC

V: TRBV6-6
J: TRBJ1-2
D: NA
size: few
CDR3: CASSPATYGYTF
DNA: TGTGCCAGCAGCCCCGCCACCTATGGCTACACCTTC

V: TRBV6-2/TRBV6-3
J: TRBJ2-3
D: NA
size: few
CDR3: CASSYYANTQYF
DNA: TGTGCCAGCAGTTACTACGCCAATACGCAGTATTTT

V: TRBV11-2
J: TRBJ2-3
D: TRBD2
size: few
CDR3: CASSIRGLAGGTDTQYF
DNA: TGTGCCAGCAGCATTAGAGGACTAGCGGGGGGCACAGATACGCAGTATTTT

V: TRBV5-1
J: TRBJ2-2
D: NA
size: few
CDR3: CASSFRPENTGELFF
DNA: TGCGCCAGCAGCTTCAGGCCAGAGAACACCGGGGAGCTGTTTTTT

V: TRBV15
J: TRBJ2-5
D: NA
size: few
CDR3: CATSRQGFEETQYF
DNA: TGTGCCACCAGCAGACAGGGGTTTGAAGAGACCCAGTACTTC

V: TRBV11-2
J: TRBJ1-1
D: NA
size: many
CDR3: CASSLVRTEAFF
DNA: TGTGCCAGCAGCTTAGTGCGCACTGAAGCTTTCTTT

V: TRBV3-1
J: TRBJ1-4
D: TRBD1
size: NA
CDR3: CASGGQGISGHEKLFF
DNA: TGTGCCAGCGGGGGACAGGGGATAAGTGGGCATGAAAAACTGTTTTTT

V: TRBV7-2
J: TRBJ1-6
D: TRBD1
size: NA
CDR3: CASSLMTGAKVNSPLHF
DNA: TGTGCCAGCAGCTTAATGACAGGGGCTAAAGTAAATTCACCCCTCCACTTT

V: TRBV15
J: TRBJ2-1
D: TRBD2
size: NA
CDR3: CATSSWRGDSYNEQFF
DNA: TGTGCCACCAGCAGTTGGCGGGGGGACTCCTACAATGAGCAGTTCTTC

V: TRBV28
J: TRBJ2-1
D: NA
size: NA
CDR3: CASSPLTGDYNEQFF
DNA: TGTGCCAGCAGTCCCCTGACGGGGGACTACAATGAGCAGTTCTTC

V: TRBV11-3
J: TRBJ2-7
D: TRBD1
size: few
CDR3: CASSPGQSSSYEQYF
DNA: TGTGCCAGCAGCCCGGGACAGTCGAGCTCCTACGAGCAGTACTTC

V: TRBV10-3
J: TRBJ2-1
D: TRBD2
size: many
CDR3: CAIREVAGPRHNEQFF
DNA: TGTGCCATCAGGGAAGTAGCGGGGCCTCGGCACAATGAGCAGTTCTTC

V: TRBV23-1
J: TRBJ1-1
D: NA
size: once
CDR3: CASDPTEAFF
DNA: TGCGCCTCTGACCCCACTGAAGCTTTCTTT

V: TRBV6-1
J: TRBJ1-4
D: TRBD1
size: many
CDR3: CASSRTGANEKLFF
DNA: TGTGCCAGCAGTCGGACAGGGGCTAATGAAAAACTGTTTTTT

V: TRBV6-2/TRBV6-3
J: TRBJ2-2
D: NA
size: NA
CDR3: CASSYFLRGTGELFF
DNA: TGTGCCAGCAGTTACTTCCTCAGGGGCACCGGGGAGCTGTTTTTT

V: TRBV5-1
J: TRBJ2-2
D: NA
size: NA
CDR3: CASSFRAGALTGELFF
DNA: TGCGCCAGCAGCTTTCGCGCGGGGGCTCTCACCGGGGAGCTGTTTTTT

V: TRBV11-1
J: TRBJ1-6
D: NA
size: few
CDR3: CASSFPTDFSSYNSPLHF
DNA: TGTGCCAGCAGCTTTCCCACAGATTTTAGCTCCTATAATTCACCCCTCCACTTT

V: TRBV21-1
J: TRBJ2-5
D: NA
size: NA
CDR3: CASSNGTKGIGTQYF
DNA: TGTGCCAGCAGCAACGGGACCAAGGGGATCGGGACCCAGTACTTC

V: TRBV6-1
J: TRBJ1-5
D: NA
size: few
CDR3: CASSRKSGDNQPQHF
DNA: TGTGCCAGCAGTCGCAAGTCGGGTGACAATCAGCCCCAGCATTTT

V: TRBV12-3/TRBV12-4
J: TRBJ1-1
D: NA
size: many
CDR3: CASSFTGVNTEAFF
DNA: TGTGCCAGCAGTTTTACGGGAGTAAACACTGAAGCTTTCTTT

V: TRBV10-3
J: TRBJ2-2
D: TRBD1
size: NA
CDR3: CAITRGTDRRTGELFF
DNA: TGTGCCATCACCAGAGGGACAGACCGTAGGACCGGGGAGCTGTTTTTT

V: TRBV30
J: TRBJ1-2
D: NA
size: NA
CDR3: CAWSYRDSGYTF
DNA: TGTGCCTGGAGTTACAGGGACTCTGGCTACACCTTC

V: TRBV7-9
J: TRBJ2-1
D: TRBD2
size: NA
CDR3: CASSPGVAGSFVEFF
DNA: TGTGCCAGCAGCCCGGGAGTAGCGGGGTCCTTTGTTGAGTTCTTC

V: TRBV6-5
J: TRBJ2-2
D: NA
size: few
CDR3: CASSYFGTNANTGELFF
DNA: TGTGCCAGCAGTTACTTTGGGACAAACGCGAACACCGGGGAGCTGTTTTTT

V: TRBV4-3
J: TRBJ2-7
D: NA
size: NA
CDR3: CASSQYTGYEQYF
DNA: TGCGCCAGCAGCCAATACACCGGGTACGAGCAGTACTTC

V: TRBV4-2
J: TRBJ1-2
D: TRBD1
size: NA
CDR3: CASTIQGEDYGYTF
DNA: TGTGCCAGCACCATCCAGGGGGAAGACTATGGCTACACCTTC